This record looks at one TCR beta chain sequence and its context. Its specificity is not known. This CDR3 has 13 residues. The V segment lost 3 bases and the J segment 3 bases; nucleotides outside the gene matches: 1. CDR1 LNHNV and CDR2 YYDKDF come from the germline V gene (reference sequence). A second roughly 6 to 12 cycle PCR used barcoded and J-beta primers. TCRdb called the 5' RACE reads again in MiXCR, with one record for every CDR3 protein. Among around 1,500,000 distinct CDR3 sequences listed, around 39% were seen once. This specimen comes from a study of blood T cells in healthy people across ages. Whole-study findings and limits: In long-lived donors, naive CD4+ cell counts and diversity exceeded those of aged donors. The recorded TCR beta diversity per million T cells decreased in a roughly linear manner with age.

Sequencing was done on a sample of blood. This receptor was obtained from a woman aged 18-29 years in good health. The chain joins TRBV15 to TRBJ2-7; TRBD1 agrees at 8 bases. The CDR3 loop is CATSRDRVYEQYF. CDR3 in DNA: TGTGCCACCAGCAGGGACAGGGTCTACGAGCAGTACTTC.